This T cell receptor beta chain was captured by sequencing in a study of blood T cell repertoires in COVID-19. About the research overall: The origin of the acute and convalescent COVID-19 samples was the United States, Italy and Spain.

Assay: immunoSEQ multiplex PCR; the TCRdb copy retains only in-frame clones and omits some. The sample contains more than 400,000 clones, roughly 90% of which appear only once. The CDR3 contains 14 residues. The germline V gene has CDR1 SEHNR and CDR2 FQNEAQ (reference sequence). With 5 bases clipped from V and 5 bases from J, the junction kept 8 bases outside the gene matches. The TCR originated in a woman aged 18 to 35 who had recovered from COVID-19. Sample: PBMCs or T cells enriched from blood (not recorded which). This chain joins TRBV7-9 and TRBJ1-2; 7 nucleotides agree with TRBD1. CDR3 DNA sequence: TGTGCCAGCAGCGGTTGGACAGGTCAATATGGCTACACCTTC. Its translation: CASSGWTGQYGYTF.